The source of this TCR beta chain is a study of blood T cell repertoires in COVID-19. Study summary: The study drew acute and convalescent COVID-19 samples from the United States, Italy and Spain. From T cells, B-cell-depleted T cells, or PBMCs came the material, which was cDNA or gDNA.

This CDR3 has 15 residues. Germline V gene lookup returns CDR1 SGDLS and CDR2 YYNGEE. Unmatched junction bases numbered 7, after V lost 4 bases and J lost 5 bases. Authors' methods: Counts of nucleated cells, estimated from reference gene primer amplification, were obtained. Using immunoSEQ multiplex PCR, the repertoire was profiled, and TCRdb retains in-frame clones only, with some absent. V and J calls plus clone size are reproduced from that table; the DNA served to infer D and trimming. The table includes about 110,000 clones, roughly 85% detected once. Material for sequencing was peripheral blood. The chain combines TRBV9 with TRBJ1-5; the match to TRBD1 covers 9 bases. This TCR was sampled from a man aged 50 to 60 with acute or convalescent COVID-19. CDR3 sequence (DNA): TGTGCCAGCAGCCCAGGACAGGGGTTTCATCAGCCCCAGCATTTT. This encodes CASSPGQGFHQPQHF.